These T cell receptor beta chains were read from a single sample in a study of blood T cells in healthy people across ages. Each CDR3 protein gets one entry after TCRdb re-called the 5' RACE reads with MiXCR. The data contain under 750,000 distinct CDR3 sequences, about 45% of them singletons. Sequenced sample: blood. Every receptor here comes from a man older than 75 in good health. The CDR3 runs from the conserved cysteine through the conserved F or W. Each record gives: J gene, V gene, clone size, D gene, CDR3 DNA, CDR3 protein. A D gene is named only where the DNA matches it firmly. A clone size is listed for some rows: how often the clone was seen (once, few, many), or a class if it is expanded.

TRBJ2-1 TRBV11-1 NA NA TGTGCCAGCAGCATATCCGGGACAATCTACAATGAGCAGTTCTTC CASSISGTIYNEQFF
TRBJ1-6 TRBV2 few NA TGTGCCAGCAGTCCTACCAGACAGGTCAATTCACCCCTCCACTTT CASSPTRQVNSPLHF
TRBJ2-1 TRBV20-1 NA NA TGCAGTGCTAGCGTGGGAGCACACCTCGTCGGGAATGAGCAGTTCTTC CSASVGAHLVGNEQFF
TRBJ2-2 TRBV6-2/TRBV6-3 few NA TGTGCCAGCAGTTACTTCGGCTCCCTGAACACCGGGGAGCTGTTTTTT CASSYFGSLNTGELFF
TRBJ2-1 TRBV4-2 many TRBD2 TGTGCCAGCACCATTGGACTAGCGGCTTACAATGAGCAGTTCTTC CASTIGLAAYNEQFF
TRBJ2-3 TRBV6-7 few TRBD1 TGTGCCAGCAGTTACCAACGACAGGGGGCCAGAGATACGCAGTATTTT CASSYQRQGARDTQYF
TRBJ1-1 TRBV4-3 few NA TGCGCCAGCAGCCATCTGGAGAACACTGAAGCTTTCTTT CASSHLENTEAFF
TRBJ1-1 TRBV20-1 NA NA TGCAGTGCTAGAGCCCGAGCGGGGGGGGGCACTGAAGCTTTCTTT CSARARAGGGTEAFF
TRBJ2-7 TRBV7-9 few TRBD1 TGTGCCAGCAGCACCCCCGGGACAGGGGGCTACGAGCAGTACTTC CASSTPGTGGYEQYF
TRBJ1-1 TRBV6-6 many NA TGTGCCAGCAGTTACTCTGAGTTGTGGGCTGAAGCTTTCTTT CASSYSELWAEAFF
TRBJ2-3 TRBV7-9 NA NA TGTGCCAGCATCCTACAGGGATGGACAGATACGCAGTATTTT CASILQGWTDTQYF
TRBJ1-4 TRBV9 few TRBD1 TGTGCCAGCAGCGAGGGACAGTTTAATGAAAAACTGTTTTTT CASSEGQFNEKLFF
TRBJ2-7 TRBV20-1 NA TRBD1 TGCAGTGCTAGAAGACAGGGGGGGAGCGAGCAGTACTTC CSARRQGGSEQYF
TRBJ2-7 TRBV15 NA NA TGTGCCACCAGCAGAGGACACGAGCAGTACTTC CATSRGHEQYF
TRBJ2-3 TRBV20-1 few NA TGCAGTTCGGCAGGGGTGGCAGATACGCAGTATTTT CSSAGVADTQYF
TRBJ2-4 TRBV25-1 NA TRBD1 TGTGCCAGCAGTAAACCGGGACAGTTAAACATTCAGTACTTC CASSKPGQLNIQYF
TRBJ2-4 TRBV20-1 once TRBD2 TGCAGTGCTAGAATAAGTCTAGCGGCATCTCTTGGGGAGCAGTACTTC CSARISLAASLGEQYF
TRBJ1-5 TRBV4-2 NA NA TGTGCCAGCAGCCAAGATGCGGGACTCACCCCCTTGCAGCCCCAGCATTTT CASSQDAGLTPLQPQHF
TRBJ2-5 TRBV7-9 many NA TGTGCCAGCAGCCACTGGGGCACAACCCAAGAGACCCAGTACTTC CASSHWGTTQETQYF
TRBJ2-5 TRBV5-5 NA TRBD2 TGTGCCAGTAGCTTGGAGCGGGGGGCGCGAGAGACCCAGTACTTC CASSLERGARETQYF
TRBJ1-1 TRBV29-1 NA TRBD1 TGCAGCGTTGAAGTAAACAGGGGGAACACTGAAACTTTCTTT CSVEVNRGNTETFF
TRBJ2-7 TRBV7-2 NA NA TGTGCCAGCAGCCGGCCGACCGACGAGCAGTACTTC CASSRPTDEQYF
TRBJ1-1 TRBV7-2 NA NA TGTGCCAGCAGTGATTCACGGGGGGGTGTGAACACTGAAGCTTTCTTT CASSDSRGGVNTEAFF
TRBJ2-7 TRBV20-1 NA NA TGCAGCGGGTTGAGAACGGAAGTTCACGAGCAGTACTTC CSGLRTEVHEQYF
TRBJ2-5 TRBV10-3 once TRBD1 TGTGCCTTCACCCGGGACAGGGAAGAGACCCAGTACTTC CAFTRDREETQYF
TRBJ2-4 TRBV20-1 NA NA TGCAGTGCTAGATCGGAGACGGACTTTGGCAAAAACATTCAGTACTTC CSARSETDFGKNIQYF
TRBJ2-5 TRBV11-2 NA NA TGTGCCAGCAGCCTTCGTTGGCAAGAGACCCAGTACTTC CASSLRWQETQYF
TRBJ1-2 TRBV21-1 few NA TGTGCCAGCAGCCACGGGCGGGACAGGCGTCTTTATGGCTACACCTTC CASSHGRDRRLYGYTF
TRBJ1-6 TRBV2 NA TRBD1 TGTGCCACACAGGGGGCGTCTTTGGATTCACCCCTCCACTTT CATQGASLDSPLHF
TRBJ2-7 TRBV6-6 NA TRBD2 TGTGCCAGCAGGACTAGCGGAACATCCTACGAGCAGTACTTC CASRTSGTSYEQYF
TRBJ1-5 TRBV6-6 NA NA TGTGCCAGCGGTTACTCCCCCCCGCGAGGGTCACAACCCCAGCATTTT CASGYSPPRGSQPQHF
TRBJ2-1 TRBV27 NA NA TGTGCCAGCAGTTCCACCCGGCGACAAAATTACAATGAGCAGTTCTTC CASSSTRRQNYNEQFF
TRBJ2-3 TRBV15 NA NA TGTGCCACCAGCGGAATCCGGGGAACCGCTACGCAGTATTTT CATSGIRGTATQYF
TRBJ1-1 TRBV12-3/TRBV12-4 NA NA TGTGCCAGCAGTTTCACGGGGGCCACTGAAGCTTTCTTT CASSFTGATEAFF
TRBJ2-5 TRBV14 NA TRBD1 TGTGCCAGCAGCCCCCTAGGACAGGGGGCCGAAGAGACCCAGTACTTC CASSPLGQGAEETQYF
TRBJ1-2 TRBV5-1 few TRBD1 TGCGCCAGCAGCTTGCGAACAGGGGGCGCGCATGGCTACACCTTC CASSLRTGGAHGYTF
TRBJ2-7 TRBV28 NA NA TGTGCCAGCACGAGACCACCCTACGAGCAGTACTTC CASTRPPYEQYF
TRBJ2-2 TRBV7-2 NA NA TGTGCCAGCAGCCCCGGACGTCAGAACACCGGGGAGCTGTTTTTT CASSPGRQNTGELFF
TRBJ2-5 TRBV4-3 NA NA TGCGCCAGTTGCCAGGGGAGGTACCAAGAGACCCAGTACTTC CASCQGRYQETQYF
TRBJ1-1 TRBV7-9 few NA TGTGCCAGCAGCCCGGAAAGGACGGTTACTGAAGCTTTCTTT CASSPERTVTEAFF
TRBJ1-6 TRBV4-3 NA NA TGCGCCAGCAGCCAAGATAGCGGCAGGGGCCCCTCCTCCTATAATTCACCCCTCCACTTT CASSQDSGRGPSSYNSPLHF
TRBJ2-4 TRBV6-5 many NA TGTGCCAGCGGATGGGACAAAAACATTCAGTACTTC CASGWDKNIQYF
TRBJ2-1 TRBV6-5 many TRBD2 TGTGCCGCAAGCCGCGGGAGCTCCTACAATGAGCAGTTCTTC CAASRGSSYNEQFF